The 19 T cell receptor beta chains below all came from one sample that was sequenced in a study of blood T cell repertoires in COVID-19. TCRdb keeps only in-frame clones here, not all; method: immunoSEQ multiplex PCR. The sample gives about 150,000 clones, around 80% of which show up once; about an eighth is in the top ten. The sample was peripheral blood. These receptors all stem from a man in his sixties with active or convalescent COVID-19.

V is TRBV27 and J is TRBJ2-1; D is possibly TRBD1 (6 bases). CDR1 is MNHEY, CDR2 SMNVEV, per germline (reference sequence). Trimming stripped 3 bases from V and 6 bases from J, with 9 bases between. This CDR3 contains 13 residues. The CDR3 DNA reads TGTGCCAGCAGTTTTACAGGGATCAATGAGCAGTTCTTC. Translating gives CASSFTGINEQFF.

The CDR3 is CASSLGTGRFHEQYF. The CDR3 DNA follows: TGCGCCAGCAGCCTCGGGACAGGGAGATTCCACGAGCAGTACTTC. The gene calls are TRBV5-1 and TRBJ2-7; 9 positions agree with TRBD1. CDR1 SGHRS and CDR2 YFSETQ come from the germline V gene. Unmatched junction bases numbered 10, after V lost 4 bases and J lost 5 bases. The length of the CDR3 is 15 residues.

This CDR3 is CASSFLGEQFF. CDR3 DNA sequence: TGCGCCAGCAGCTTTCTCGGTGAGCAGTTCTTC. The chain couples TRBV5-1 to TRBJ2-1; D is ambiguous. Trimming removed 2 bases at V and 9 bases at J, with 6 bases between. There are 11 residues in the CDR3. The germline V gene encodes CDR1 SGHRS and CDR2 YFSETQ. Full variable domain (missing parts from reference TRBV5-1 and TRBJ2-1): KAGVTQTPRYLIKTRGQQVTLSCSPISGHRSVSWYQQTPGQGLQFLFEYFSETQRNKGNFPGRFSGRQFSNSRSEMNVSTLELGDSALYLCASSFLGEQFFGPGTRLTVL.

Note on this clone: A much more abundant neighbour one base away suggests this may be a read error. The V and J genes are TRBV5-6 and TRBJ1-2; a possible D gene is TRBD1 (5 bases). Trimming took 1 base from V and 4 from J, leaving 5 bases between them. This CDR3 contains 12 residues. In germline, CDR1 is SGHDT, CDR2 YYEEEE. The CDR3 protein is CASSLRGYGYTF. Here the CDR3 DNA reads TGTGCCAGCAGCTTGAGGGGCTATGGCTACACCTTC.

V and J are TRBV5-4 and TRBJ1-2; D may be TRBD1 (6 bases). V shed 2 bases and J shed 4 bases, with 9 bases lying between them. The CDR3 loop spans 13 amino acids. The germline V gene encodes CDR1 SGHNT and CDR2 YYREEE (reference sequence). The CDR3 coding sequence is TGTGCCAGCAGCTTAGGGGGTACCTATGGCTACACCTTC. It encodes CASSLGGTYGYTF.

This clone was counted a single time. The rearrangement uses TRBV5-4 and TRBJ2-2; 9 bases line up with TRBD2. J was trimmed by 2 bases and V by 4 bases; bases with no gene match: 15. Germline values: CDR1 SGHNT, CDR2 YYREEE (reference sequence). The CDR3 consists of 19 residues. The CDR3, as DNA: TGTGCCAGCAGCCTTGGTTTTTCGCGGGAGGGCCACAACACCGGGGAGCTGTTTTTT. Its translation is CASSLGFSREGHNTGELFF.

The chain couples TRBV2 to TRBJ1-3; 11 bases map to TRBD1. V dropped 8 bases and J dropped 3; count of bases not matched to a gene: 3. CDR1 is SNHLY, CDR2 FYNNEI, per germline. This CDR3 is 14 amino acids long. CDR3 nucleotides: TGTGCCAGCGGACAGGGGGCTCTTGGAAACACCATATATTTT. This gives the protein CASGQGALGNTIYF. The whole variable domain, remainder taken from reference TRBV2 and TRBJ1-3, is EPEVTQTPSHQVTQMGQEVILRCVPISNHLYFYWYRQILGQKVEFLVSFYNNEISEKSEIFDDQFSVERPDGSNFTLKIRSTKLEDSAMYFCASGQGALGNTIYFGEGSWLTVV.

The chain uses TRBV28 and TRBJ1-2, with a possible D match to TRBD1 (5 bases). The CDR3 has 12 residues. The ends were cut back, 7 bases at V and 3 bases at J, with 9 bases in the middle. Germline V lookup: CDR1 MDHEN, CDR2 SYDVKM. CDR3 residues: CASNQGYYGYTF. The CDR3, as DNA: TGTGCCAGCAACCAGGGTTACTATGGCTACACCTTC.

The chain employs TRBV3-1 (or the pseudogene TRBV3-2) and TRBJ2-2; weak D call: TRBD1 (5 bases). This CDR3 region has 14 residues. V lost 4 bases and J 6 bases, leaving 12 bases between the germline ends. The V gene's germline CDR1 is LGHDT and CDR2 YNNKEL (reference sequence). CDR3 protein: CASSPRGRAGELFF. The CDR3 DNA reads TGTGCCAGCAGCCCGAGAGGCAGGGCCGGGGAGCTGTTTTTT.

This clone was recorded a few times. The chain links TRBV9 to TRBJ2-2; TRBD2 matches 7 bases. V shed 4 bases, J shed 7 bases, and the junction held 7 bases outside the gene matches. The CDR3 runs to 14 residues. Germline V gene sequence: CDR1 SGDLS, CDR2 YYNGEE. CDR3 in amino acids: CASSTSGTGGELFF. The CDR3 DNA is TGTGCCAGCAGCACGAGCGGGACTGGCGGGGAGCTGTTTTTT.

The chain recombines TRBV5-1 with TRBJ1-2, with a weak D call TRBD1 (5 bases). The V gene lost 4 bases and the J gene lost 1 base, with 8 bases spanning the gap. Germline-derived CDR1 and CDR2 are SGHRS and YFSETQ. The CDR3 covers 13 residues. In nucleotides, the CDR3 is TGCGCCAGCAGCAAGACAGTTAACTATGGCTACACCTTC. This encodes CASSKTVNYGYTF.

The chain uses TRBV19 and TRBJ1-2; D is perhaps TRBD1 (6 bases). The germline V gene has CDR1 LNHDA and CDR2 SQIVND (reference sequence). V was trimmed by 4 bases and J by 6 bases, leaving 12 bases between them. This CDR3 contains 13 residues. As DNA, the CDR3 is TGTGCCAGTAGTACGACAGGCCGGGATGGCTACACCTTC. This gives the protein CASSTTGRDGYTF.

V gene TRBV28 combines with J gene TRBJ1-6; D is uncertain. This CDR3 is 13 amino acids long. V lost 6 bases and J 3 bases, leaving 6 bases between the germline ends. The germline CDR1 and CDR2 sequences are MDHEN and SYDVKM. The CDR3 is CASSSLYNSPLHF. The CDR3 nucleotides are TGTGCCAGCAGCTCCCTCTATAATTCACCCCTCCACTTT.

This clone was seen at least ten times. V is TRBV7-2 and J is TRBJ2-2, with 9 nucleotides matching TRBD2. This CDR3 spans 15 amino acids. Trimming took 6 bases from V and 1 from J; bases not matched to a gene: 3. From germline, CDR1 is SGHTA and CDR2 FQGNSA. CDR3 DNA: TGTGCCAGCAGTCAACTAGCGGGGAACACCGGGGAGCTGTTTTTT. Protein sequence: CASSQLAGNTGELFF.

This clone appeared a single time. The gene calls are TRBV29-1 and TRBJ2-1; 15 bases are a match to TRBD2. CDR1 and CDR2 (germline): SQVTM, ANQGSEA. J was trimmed by 12 bases and V by 4 bases; bases with no gene match: 7. The CDR3 runs to 14 residues. CDR3: CSVVGTSGGFMQFF. DNA for the CDR3: TGCAGCGTTGTGGGGACTAGCGGGGGGTTCATGCAGTTCTTC.

The gene calls are TRBV11-2 and TRBJ1-2; D may be TRBD1 (5 bases). The V and J ends lost 5 bases and 4 bases respectively, with 14 bases between them. This CDR3 region has 14 residues. Germline CDR1 and CDR2: SGHAT and FQNNGV. In DNA form, the CDR3 reads TGTGCCAGCAGCCCTTCCAGGGTTTCCTATGGCTACACCTTC. This gives the protein CASSPSRVSYGYTF.

CDR3 loop: CASSTPGSAGELFF. The DNA for the CDR3 is TGTGCCAGTAGTACCCCTGGCTCCGCCGGGGAGCTGTTTTTT. The chain links TRBV19 to TRBJ2-2; no clear D. This CDR3 has 14 amino acids. Looked up from germline, CDR1 is LNHDA and CDR2 is SQIVND (reference sequence). Trimming took off 4 bases at V and 6 bases at J, with 12 bases between the two ends.

The DNA of the CDR3 is TGTGCCAGCACGGGACACCTCACAGATACGCAGTATTTT. Its protein is CASTGHLTDTQYF. The chain uses TRBV6-5 and TRBJ2-3; possibly TRBD1 for D (6 bases). Germline CDR1 MNHEY, CDR2 SVGAGI. This CDR3 contains 13 residues. V lost 7 bases and J lost 2, with 10 bases in between.

The chain links TRBV7-2 to TRBJ1-1, with a tentative D call TRBD1 (5 bases). The V gene's germline CDR1 is SGHTA and CDR2 FQGNSA. This CDR3 has 14 residues. Trimming pared 6 bases from V and 4 bases from J, leaving 15 bases between. For the CDR3, the DNA is TGTGCCAGCAGTCCAAAAACGACAGCCACTGAAGCTTTCTTT. It encodes CASSPKTTATEAFF.